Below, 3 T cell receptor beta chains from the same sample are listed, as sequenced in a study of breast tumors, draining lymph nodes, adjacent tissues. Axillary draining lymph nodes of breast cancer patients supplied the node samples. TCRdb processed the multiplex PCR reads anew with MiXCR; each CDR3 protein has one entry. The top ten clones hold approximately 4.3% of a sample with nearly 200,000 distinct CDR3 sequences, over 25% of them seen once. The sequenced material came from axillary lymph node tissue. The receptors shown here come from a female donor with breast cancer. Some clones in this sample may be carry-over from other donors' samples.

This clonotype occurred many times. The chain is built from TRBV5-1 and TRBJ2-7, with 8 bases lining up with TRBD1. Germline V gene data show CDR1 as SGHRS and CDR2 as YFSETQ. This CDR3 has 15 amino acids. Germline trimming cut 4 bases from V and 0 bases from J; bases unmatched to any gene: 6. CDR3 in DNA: TGCGCCAGCAGCCAAACAGGGGGAGTCTCCTACGAGCAGTACTTC. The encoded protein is CASSQTGGVSYEQYF.

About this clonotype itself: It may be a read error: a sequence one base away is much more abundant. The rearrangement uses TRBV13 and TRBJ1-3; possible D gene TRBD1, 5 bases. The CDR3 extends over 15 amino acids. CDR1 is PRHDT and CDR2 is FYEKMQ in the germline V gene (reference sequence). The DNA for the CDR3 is TGTGCCAGCAGCCCCAGACAGTTCTCTGGAAGCACCATATATTTT. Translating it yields CASSPRQFSGSTIYF.

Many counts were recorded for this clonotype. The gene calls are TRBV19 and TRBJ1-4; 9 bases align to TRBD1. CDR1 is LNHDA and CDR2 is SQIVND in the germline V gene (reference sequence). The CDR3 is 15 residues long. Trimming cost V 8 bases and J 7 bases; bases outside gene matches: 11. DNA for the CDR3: TGTGCCAGTGGCTATTTGGGACAGGGAACTGAAAAACTGTTTTTT. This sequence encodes CASGYLGQGTEKLFF. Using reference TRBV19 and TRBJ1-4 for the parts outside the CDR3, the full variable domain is DGGITQSPKYLFRKEGQNVTLSCEQNLNHDAMYWYRQDPGQGLRLIYYSQIVNDFQKGDIAEGYSVSREKKESFPLTVTSAQKNPTAFYLCASGYLGQGTEKLFFGSGTQLSVL.